This T cell receptor (beta chain) was documented in a study of blood T cell repertoires in COVID-19. Study in general: Sites in the United States, Italy and Spain provided acute and convalescent COVID-19 samples.

Germline values: CDR1 LNHDA, CDR2 SQIVND (reference sequence). With 2 bases removed from V and 2 bases from J, the gap between germline ends came to 7 bases. The CDR3 runs to 14 residues. In the authors' workflow: Amplification of reference gene primers provided the estimated nucleated cell counts. The repertoire was sequenced with immunoSEQ multiplex PCR; TCRdb's copy has only in-frame clones and lacks some. V, J and clone size reflect that table, while D and trimming were determined from the DNA. The sample includes roughly 130,000 clones, 84% seen only once; the top ten take roughly an eighth. Sequencing used peripheral blood. The sequence was collected from a woman in her twenties or thirties who had recovered from COVID-19. The V and J genes are TRBV19 and TRBJ2-1; D ambiguous. In DNA, the CDR3 is TGTGCCAGTAGTATACAGATGACCTACAATGAGCAGTTCTTC. Encoded protein: CASSIQMTYNEQFF.